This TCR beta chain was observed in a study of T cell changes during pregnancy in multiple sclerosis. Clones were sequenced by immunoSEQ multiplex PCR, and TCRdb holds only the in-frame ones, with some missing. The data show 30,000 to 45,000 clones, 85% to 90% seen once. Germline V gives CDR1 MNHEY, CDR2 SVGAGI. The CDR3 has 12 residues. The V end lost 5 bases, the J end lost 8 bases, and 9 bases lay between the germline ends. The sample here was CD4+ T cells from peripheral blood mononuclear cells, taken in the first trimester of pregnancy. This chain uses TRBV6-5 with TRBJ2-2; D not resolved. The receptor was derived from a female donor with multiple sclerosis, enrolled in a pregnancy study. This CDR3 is CASSSPRGELFF. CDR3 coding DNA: TGTGCCAGCAGTAGCCCGCGGGGGGAGCTGTTTTTT.